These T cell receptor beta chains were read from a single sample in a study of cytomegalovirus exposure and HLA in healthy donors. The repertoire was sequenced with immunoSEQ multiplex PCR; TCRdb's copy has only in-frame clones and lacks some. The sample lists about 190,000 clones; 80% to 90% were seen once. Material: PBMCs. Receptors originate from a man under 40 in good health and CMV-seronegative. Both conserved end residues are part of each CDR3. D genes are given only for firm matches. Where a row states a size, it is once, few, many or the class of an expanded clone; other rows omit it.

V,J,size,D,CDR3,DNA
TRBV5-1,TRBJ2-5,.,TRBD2,CASSSRTSGQETQYF,TGCGCCAGCAGCTCCCGGACTAGCGGTCAAGAGACCCAGTACTTC
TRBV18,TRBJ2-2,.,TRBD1,CASSQYRGSANTGELFF,TGTGCCAGCTCACAGTACAGGGGCTCCGCGAACACCGGGGAGCTGTTTTTT
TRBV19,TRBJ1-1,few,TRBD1,CASSLGQGATEAFF,TGTGCCAGTAGTTTGGGACAGGGGGCCACTGAAGCTTTCTTT
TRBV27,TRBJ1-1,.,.,CASSQNGGRNTEAFF,TGTGCCAGCAGCCAAAATGGGGGGAGGAACACTGAAGCTTTCTTT
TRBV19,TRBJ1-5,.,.,CAYTWGRSGSNQPQHF,TGTGCCTACACCTGGGGGCGATCGGGTAGCAATCAGCCCCAGCATTTT
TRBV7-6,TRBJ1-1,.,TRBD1,CASSPGQAPPNTEAFF,TGTGCCAGCAGCCCGGGACAGGCTCCTCCGAACACTGAAGCTTTCTTT
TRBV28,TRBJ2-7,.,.,CASSWAYEQYF,TGTGCCAGCAGCTGGGCCTACGAGCAGTACTTC
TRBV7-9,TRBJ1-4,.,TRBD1,CASSIGTGFNEKLFF,TGTGCCAGCAGCATCGGGACAGGTTTTAATGAAAAACTGTTTTTT
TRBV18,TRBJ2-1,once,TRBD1,CASSPEDRGGNEQFF,TGTGCCAGCTCACCAGAGGACAGGGGAGGGAATGAGCAGTTCTTC
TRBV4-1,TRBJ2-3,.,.,CASAFEILADTQYF,TGCGCCAGCGCCTTCGAAATACTAGCAGATACGCAGTATTTT
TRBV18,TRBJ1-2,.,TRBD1,CASSKNQQGASGYTF,TGTGCCAGCTCAAAAAATCAACAGGGGGCGAGTGGCTACACCTTC
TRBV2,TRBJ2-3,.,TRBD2,CATSSSGDTQYF,TGTGCCACGAGCTCTAGCGGAGATACGCAGTATTTT
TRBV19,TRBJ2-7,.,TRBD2,CASSSGLAYEQYF,TGTGCCAGTAGTTCGGGACTAGCCTACGAGCAGTACTTC
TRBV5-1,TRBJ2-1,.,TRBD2,CASSAGTSFYNEQFF,TGCGCCAGCAGTGCCGGGACTAGCTTCTACAATGAGCAGTTCTTC
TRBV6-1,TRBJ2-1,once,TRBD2,CASSDMAREYLWEQFF,TGTGCCAGCAGTGACATGGCGCGGGAGTATTTATGGGAGCAGTTCTTC
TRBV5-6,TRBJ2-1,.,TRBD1,CASRGTAIYNEQFF,TGTGCCAGCAGGGGGACAGCGATTTACAATGAGCAGTTCTTC
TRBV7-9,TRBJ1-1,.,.,CASSRDRMNTEAFF,TGTGCCAGCAGCCGTGACAGAATGAACACTGAAGCTTTCTTT
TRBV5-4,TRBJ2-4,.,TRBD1,CASSRTGIDIQYF,TGTGCCAGCAGCAGGACAGGGATAGACATTCAGTACTTC
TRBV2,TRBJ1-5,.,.,CASSELQGHQPQHF,TGTGCCAGCAGTGAACTTCAGGGTCATCAGCCCCAGCATTTT
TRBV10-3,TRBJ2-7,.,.,CAISTAAQGSYEQYF,TGTGCCATCTCAACCGCAGCGCAGGGGAGCTACGAGCAGTACTTC
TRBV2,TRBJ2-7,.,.,CASTYEDTTYEQYF,TGTGCCAGCACCTACGAAGACACGACCTACGAGCAGTACTTC
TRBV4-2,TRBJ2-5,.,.,CASSRGGDSKETQYF,TGTGCCAGCAGCCGAGGCGGCGACAGTAAAGAGACCCAGTACTTC
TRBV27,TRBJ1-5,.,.,CASSFSGDQPQHF,TGTGCCAGCAGTTTTTCCGGGGATCAGCCCCAGCATTTT
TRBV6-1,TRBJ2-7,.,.,CASAFGLSYEQYF,TGTGCCAGCGCGTTTGGACTTTCGTACGAGCAGTACTTC
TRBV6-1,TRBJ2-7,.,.,CASRESYEQYF,TGTGCCAGCAGGGAGTCCTACGAGCAGTACTTC
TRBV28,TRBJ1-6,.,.,CASRVQGVTSPLHF,TGTGCCAGCAGGGTACAGGGTGTTACTTCACCCCTCCACTTT
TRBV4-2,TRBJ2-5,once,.,CASSQVTGETQYF,TGTGCCAGCAGCCAGGTGACCGGGGAGACCCAGTACTTC